The next 16 T cell receptor beta chains were all read from a single sample in a study of blood T cell repertoires in COVID-19. TCRdb's copy holds only in-frame clones and misses some; the assay was immunoSEQ multiplex PCR. The data hold under 500,000 clones, with around 89% observed a single time. The sample was peripheral blood. These receptors all come from a woman aged 30 to 39 with acute or convalescent COVID-19.

V usage is TRBV4-1 and J usage is TRBJ2-7; D might be TRBD2 (6 bases). Germline-derived CDR1 and CDR2 are MGHRA and YSYEKL. Trimming took off 1 base at V and 1 base at J, with 11 bases between the two ends. CDR3 length: 15 amino acids. CDR3 residues: CASSQASSGSYEQYF. DNA for the CDR3: TGCGCCAGCAGCCAAGCTTCCAGCGGGTCCTACGAGCAGTACTTC.

The chain combines TRBV6-2 or TRBV6-3 with TRBJ2-7, with D possibly matching TRBD1 (5 bases). This CDR3 has 14 residues. CDR1 and CDR2 from the germline V gene are MNHEY and SVGEGT. Trimming shortened V by 5 bases and J by 0 bases, and 11 bases separated the two germline ends. CDR3 coding DNA: TGTGCCAGCAGTCCCCCAGGGTCCTCCTACGAGCAGTACTTC. Its translation: CASSPPGSSYEQYF.

The chain combines TRBV6-1 with TRBJ1-6, with D unresolved. Trimming removed 3 bases at V and 7 bases at J, with 13 bases between. The CDR3 contains 15 residues. Germline V gene sequence: CDR1 MNHNS, CDR2 SASEGT. DNA of the CDR3: TGTGCCAGCAGTGAGAGGGTCCAGGCAAATTCACCCCTCCACTTT. Translation: CASSERVQANSPLHF.

This clone came up a few times. This chain uses TRBV12-3 or TRBV12-4 with TRBJ1-2; no definite D call. The V and J ends lost 6 bases and 8 bases respectively, with 13 bases between them. The CDR3 loop spans 12 amino acids. The CDR3, as DNA: TGTGCCAGCAGCCATGGTTGGCTCGGCTACACCTTC. Amino acids: CASSHGWLGYTF.

In its sample, this clone was seen a few times. The gene calls are TRBV9 and TRBJ1-1, with 8 positions matching TRBD1. The V and J ends lost 0 bases and 3 bases, in that order; junction bases with no gene match: 4. The CDR3 has 15 residues. Germline V CDR1 and CDR2: SGDLS, YYNGEE. The CDR3 nucleotides read TGTGCCAGCAGCGTAGAACCGGGACAGGACACTGAAGCTTTCTTT. Translating gives CASSVEPGQDTEAFF.

The chain combines TRBV28 with TRBJ1-2, with D unresolved. The CDR3 has 11 amino acids. CDR1 is MDHEN, CDR2 SYDVKM, per germline. Trimming shortened V by 5 bases and J by 4 bases, and 5 bases separated the two germline ends. For the CDR3, the DNA is TGTGCCAGCAGTATCGGCTATGGCTACACCTTC. Amino acid sequence: CASSIGYGYTF.

The DNA of the CDR3 is TGTGCCAGCAGCTTGGATGTCGGGGGAGTCGAGCAGTACTTC. Amino acid sequence: CASSLDVGGVEQYF. V gene TRBV5-5 combines with J gene TRBJ2-7; a possible D gene is TRBD2 (6 bases). Germline lookup yields CDR1 SGHKS and CDR2 YYEKEE (reference sequence). This CDR3 is built from 14 residues. The V and J ends lost 0 bases and 6 bases respectively, with 13 bases between them.

This chain connects TRBV5-6 to TRBJ1-2; possibly TRBD1 for D (6 bases). Trimming took off 4 bases at V and 5 bases at J, with 18 bases between the two ends. Looked up from germline, CDR1 is SGHDT and CDR2 is YYEEEE. CDR3 length: 15 residues. The CDR3 DNA follows: TGTGCCAGCAGCCCCGGCCCCAGGGGCTTGTATGGCTACACCTTC. Translating it yields CASSPGPRGLYGYTF.

A word on this clone: One end of the junction fails to match germline, which may point to a read error. Other DNA sequences in this sample translate to the same CDR3. The V gene is TRBV5-4, the J gene TRBJ1-1; a weak D match, TRBD1 (5 bases). Per the germline V gene, CDR1 is SGHNT and CDR2 is YYREEE (reference sequence). The CDR3 runs 14 residues. CDR3 amino acids: CASSLGGGNTEAFF. DNA of the CDR3: TGTGCCAGCAGTTTGGGGGGAGGGAACACTGAAGCTTTCTTT. Full variable domain (outside the CDR3, taken from reference TRBV5-4 and TRBJ1-1): ETGVTQSPTHLIKTRGQQVTLRCSSQSGHNTVSWYQQALGQGPQFIFQYYREEENGRGNFPPRFSGLQFPNYSSELNVNALELDDSALYLCASSLGGGNTEAFFGQGTRLTVV.

The chain combines TRBV15 with TRBJ1-5; unclear D gene. Germline V lookup: CDR1 LNHNV, CDR2 YYDKDF (reference sequence). The CDR3 length is 15 residues. Trimming took 0 bases from V and 6 from J, leaving 12 bases between them. DNA of the CDR3: TGTGCCACCAGCAGAGATCGCGGGGAAGGTCAGCCCCAGCATTTT. Its translation is CATSRDRGEGQPQHF.

The chain links TRBV28 to TRBJ2-5, with 7 bases fitting TRBD1. This CDR3 comprises 16 residues. Germline values: CDR1 MDHEN, CDR2 SYDVKM. Germline trimming cut 3 bases from V and 1 base from J; bases unmatched to any gene: 8. The CDR3 DNA is TGTGCCAGCAGTTTCCGACAGGGTGGGGGCCAAGAGACCCAGTACTTC. This encodes CASSFRQGGGQETQYF.

The chain uses TRBV10-3 and TRBJ1-2, with 10 nucleotides matching TRBD1. The CDR3 length is 14 residues. V dropped 6 bases and J dropped 2; count of bases not matched to a gene: 3. Germline values: CDR1 ENHRY, CDR2 SYGVKD. CDR3 protein: CAIRGTGENYGYTF. The CDR3 nucleotides are TGTGCCATCAGGGGGACAGGGGAGAACTATGGCTACACCTTC.

This clone appeared once. V is TRBV6-5 and J is TRBJ1-1, with D tentatively TRBD1 (6 bases). The length of the CDR3 is 13 residues. CDR1 is MNHEY, CDR2 SVGAGI, per germline. Trimming shortened V by 2 bases and J by 4 bases, and 8 bases separated the two germline ends. CDR3 residues: CASSYTGSTEAFF. As DNA, the CDR3 is TGTGCCAGCAGTTACACAGGGAGCACTGAAGCTTTCTTT.

This chain links TRBV10-3 with TRBJ2-2, with 9 bases identical to TRBD1. V was clipped by 7 bases and J by 6 bases; unmatched bases: 9. The CDR3 length is 15 residues. Germline V gives CDR1 ENHRY, CDR2 SYGVKD. This chain's CDR3 is CAIKTGQGLSGELFF. DNA of the CDR3: TGTGCCATCAAGACTGGACAGGGGCTCTCCGGGGAGCTGTTTTTT.

The rearrangement joins TRBV7-3 to TRBJ2-1, with a weak D call TRBD1 (6 bases). Germline CDR1 is SGHTA and CDR2 is FQGTGA. CDR3 length equals 13 residues. Trimming removed 3 bases from V and 5 bases from J, with 8 bases in between. The CDR3: CASSFGQNNEQFF. The CDR3 DNA is TGTGCCAGCAGCTTTGGACAGAACAATGAGCAGTTCTTC.

This rearrangement joins TRBV5-1 to TRBJ1-1; TRBD1 is a possible D gene (6 bases). Trimming pared 6 bases from V and 2 bases from J, leaving 17 bases between. Germline CDR1 SGHRS, CDR2 YFSETQ. This CDR3 has 15 residues. Here the CDR3 reads CASTKTIGGNTEAFF. For the CDR3, the DNA is TGCGCCAGCACCAAAACTATAGGGGGAAACACTGAAGCTTTCTTT.